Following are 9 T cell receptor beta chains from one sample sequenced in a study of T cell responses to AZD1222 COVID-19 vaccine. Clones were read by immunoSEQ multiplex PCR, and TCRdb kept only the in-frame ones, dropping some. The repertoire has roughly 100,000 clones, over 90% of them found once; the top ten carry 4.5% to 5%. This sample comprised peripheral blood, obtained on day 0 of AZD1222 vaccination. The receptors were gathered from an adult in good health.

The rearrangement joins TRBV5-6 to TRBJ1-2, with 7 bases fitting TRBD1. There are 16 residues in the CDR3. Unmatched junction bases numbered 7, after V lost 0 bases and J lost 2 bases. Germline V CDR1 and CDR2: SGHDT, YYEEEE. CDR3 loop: CASSLGQGRLNYGYTF. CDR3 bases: TGTGCCAGCAGCTTGGGACAGGGCCGATTAAACTATGGCTACACCTTC.

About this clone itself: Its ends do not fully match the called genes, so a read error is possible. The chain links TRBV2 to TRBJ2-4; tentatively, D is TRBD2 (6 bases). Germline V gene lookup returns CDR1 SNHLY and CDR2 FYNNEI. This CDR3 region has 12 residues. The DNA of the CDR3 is TGTGCCAGCAGTCGGGACTTGGGGCCAATAAATTTC. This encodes CASSRDLGPINF.

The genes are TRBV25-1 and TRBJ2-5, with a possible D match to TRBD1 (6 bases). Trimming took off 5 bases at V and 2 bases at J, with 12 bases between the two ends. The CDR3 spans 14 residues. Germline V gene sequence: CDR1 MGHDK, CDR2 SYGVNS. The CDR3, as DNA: TGTGCCAGCAGTCAAGGACAGCCTCAAGAGACCCAGTACTTC. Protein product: CASSQGQPQETQYF.

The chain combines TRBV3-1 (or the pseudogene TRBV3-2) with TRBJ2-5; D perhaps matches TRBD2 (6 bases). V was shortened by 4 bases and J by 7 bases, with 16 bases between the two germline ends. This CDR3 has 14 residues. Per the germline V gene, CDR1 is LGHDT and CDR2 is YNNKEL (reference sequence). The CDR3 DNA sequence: TGTGCCAGCAGCCGTAGCGGAGTCCTTGGGACCCAGTACTTC. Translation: CASSRSGVLGTQYF.

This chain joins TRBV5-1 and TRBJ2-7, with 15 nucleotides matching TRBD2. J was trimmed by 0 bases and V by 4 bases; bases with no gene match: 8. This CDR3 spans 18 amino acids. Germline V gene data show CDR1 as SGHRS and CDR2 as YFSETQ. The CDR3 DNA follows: TGCGCCAGCAGCCTGGGACTAGCGGGAGGATTAAGCTCCTACGAGCAGTACTTC. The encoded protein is CASSLGLAGGLSSYEQYF.

DNA for the CDR3: TGTGCCTGGAGTGTAGGTCCGCTCGGGGGCTACACCTTC. It encodes CAWSVGPLGGYTF. The V gene is TRBV30, the J gene TRBJ1-2, with D hard to call. CDR3 length: 13 residues. V gave up 0 bases and J gave up 8 bases, with 13 bases separating them. Germline CDR1 GTSNPN, CDR2 SVGIG (reference sequence).

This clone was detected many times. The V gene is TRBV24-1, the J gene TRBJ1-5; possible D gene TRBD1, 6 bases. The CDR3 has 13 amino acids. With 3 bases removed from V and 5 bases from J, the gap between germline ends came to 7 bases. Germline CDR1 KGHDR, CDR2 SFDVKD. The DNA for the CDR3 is TGTGCCACCAGTGATACAGGGTATCAGCCCCAGCATTTT. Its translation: CATSDTGYQPQHF.

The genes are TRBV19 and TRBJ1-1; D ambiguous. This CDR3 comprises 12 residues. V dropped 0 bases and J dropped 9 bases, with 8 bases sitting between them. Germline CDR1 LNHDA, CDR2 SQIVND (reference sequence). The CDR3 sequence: CASSIDGFQAFF. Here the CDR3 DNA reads TGTGCCAGTAGTATAGACGGGTTTCAAGCTTTCTTT.

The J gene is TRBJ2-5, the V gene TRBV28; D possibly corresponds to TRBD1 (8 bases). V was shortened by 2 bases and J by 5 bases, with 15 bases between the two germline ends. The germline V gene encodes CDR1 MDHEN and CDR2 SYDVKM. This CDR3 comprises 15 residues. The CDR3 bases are TGTGCCAGCAGTTTACTACAGGGGGGGGTTGAGACCCAGTACTTC. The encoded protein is CASSLLQGGVETQYF.